These 25 T cell receptor beta chains came from one sample sequenced in a study of blood T cell repertoires in COVID-19. The table came from immunoSEQ multiplex PCR; TCRdb's copy has only in-frame clones and leaves some out. The table lists some 120,000 clones, over 55% of them singletons. Sequenced input: peripheral blood. The receptors derive from a woman in her seventies with acute or convalescent COVID-19.

The chain uses TRBV5-1 and TRBJ2-5, with TRBD2 identical over 8 bases. J was trimmed by 3 bases and V by 0 bases; bases with no gene match: 10. Looked up from germline, CDR1 is SGHRS and CDR2 is YFSETQ. CDR3 size: 17 residues. CDR3 amino acids: CASSLAGLAGLEETQYF. The CDR3 coding sequence is TGCGCCAGCAGCTTGGCCGGACTAGCAGGACTAGAAGAGACCCAGTACTTC.

The rearrangement joins TRBV30 to TRBJ2-1; D gene unclear. Germline V gives CDR1 GTSNPN, CDR2 SVGIG (reference sequence). V lost 4 bases and J lost 5, with 9 bases in between. This CDR3 region has 12 residues. CDR3 loop: CAWKPVHNEQFF. Here the CDR3 DNA reads TGTGCCTGGAAGCCGGTTCACAATGAGCAGTTCTTC. Using reference TRBV30 and TRBJ2-1 for the parts outside the CDR3, the full variable domain is SQTIHQWPATLVQPVGSPLSLECTVEGTSNPNLYWYRQAAGRGLQLLFYSVGIGQISSEVPQNLSASRPQDRQFILSSKKLLLSDSGFYLCAWKPVHNEQFFGPGTRLTVL.

This clone was observed a handful of times. The V gene is TRBV12-3 or TRBV12-4, the J gene TRBJ2-1, with D hard to call. The CDR3 is made up of 12 amino acids. V lost 4 bases to trimming and J lost 7 bases, with 8 bases between them. The CDR3 protein is CASSSSRNEQFF. DNA of the CDR3: TGTGCCAGCAGTTCCTCCAGGAATGAGCAGTTCTTC.

This clone was found once. The chain uses TRBV10-1 and TRBJ2-7; TRBD2 might be the D (7 bases). Germline V gene data show CDR1 as WNHNN and CDR2 as SYGVQD (reference sequence). V shed 3 bases and J shed 5 bases, with 17 bases lying between them. The CDR3 has 15 amino acids. For the CDR3, the DNA is TGCGCCAGCAGTGATAGGAGGGGGACTACTGACGAGCAGTACTTC. The encoded protein is CASSDRRGTTDEQYF.

This clone was seen only once. V and J are TRBV3-1 (or the pseudogene TRBV3-2) and TRBJ1-4; D might be TRBD1 (6 bases). The germline V gene encodes CDR1 LGHDT and CDR2 YNNKEL (reference sequence). This CDR3 has 15 residues. V lost 5 bases and J lost 8, with 18 bases in between. This chain's CDR3 is CASSYGPRGWEKLFF. CDR3 DNA sequence: TGTGCCAGCAGCTACGGACCAAGGGGGTGGGAAAAACTGTTTTTT.

This clone was recorded a few times. The CDR3 sequence is CASSPVAGTGGVYEQYF. The CDR3 DNA sequence: TGTGCCAGCAGCCCGGTGGCGGGGACAGGGGGCGTCTACGAGCAGTACTTC. The genes are TRBV5-5 and TRBJ2-7; 12 nucleotides line up with TRBD1. Germline V gene data show CDR1 as SGHKS and CDR2 as YYEKEE (reference sequence). This CDR3 is built from 17 residues. The J segment lost 3 bases and the V segment lost 4 bases, leaving 11 bases of the junction unmatched.

This chain links TRBV6-5 with TRBJ1-1; 7 positions match TRBD1. CDR1 is MNHEY and CDR2 is SVGAGI in the germline V gene. The CDR3 loop spans 16 amino acids. V shed 3 bases, J shed 4 bases, and the junction held 11 bases outside the gene matches. The CDR3 bases are TGTGCCAGCAGTTATAGACAGGGTTTGTTCATCACTGAAGCTTTCTTT. It specifies CASSYRQGLFITEAFF.

The chain couples TRBV28 to TRBJ1-3, with a tentative D call TRBD1 (6 bases). This CDR3 region has 13 residues. The V gene's germline CDR1 is MDHEN and CDR2 SYDVKM. Trimming cost V 7 bases and J 5 bases, with 12 bases left between them. The CDR3 coding sequence is TGTGCCAGCACCCCCGGACAGAGAAACACCATATATTTT. Protein sequence: CASTPGQRNTIYF.

This chain joins TRBV18 and TRBJ1-2, with D perhaps TRBD1 (6 bases). The V and J ends lost 1 base and 2 bases respectively, with 8 bases between them. Germline values: CDR1 KGHSH, CDR2 LQKENI. The CDR3 consists of 14 residues. CDR3 sequence: CASSPRTDNYGYTF. The CDR3 DNA sequence: TGTGCCAGCTCACCACGGACAGACAACTATGGCTACACCTTC.

The rearrangement uses TRBV5-1 and TRBJ1-3, with TRBD1 as a possible D gene (5 bases). Trimming removed 5 bases at V and 2 bases at J, with 14 bases between. This CDR3 is 15 amino acids long. CDR1 is SGHRS and CDR2 is YFSETQ in the germline V gene. CDR3 in DNA: TGCGCCAGCAGGGTCGGACACTTAACTGGAAACACCATATATTTT. Translating it yields CASRVGHLTGNTIYF.

This clone has a handful of counts. The chain joins TRBV9 to TRBJ2-7, with D possibly being TRBD2 (6 bases). Germline CDR1 and CDR2: SGDLS and YYNGEE. V lost 4 bases and J lost 0, with 23 bases in between. The CDR3 consists of 18 residues. Here the CDR3 reads CASSPTSLGGTSSYEQYF. CDR3 DNA: TGTGCCAGCAGCCCCACCTCATTGGGGGGTACCAGCTCCTACGAGCAGTACTTC.

The V gene is TRBV7-9, the J gene TRBJ2-6; TRBD1 matches at 8 bases. The ends lost 4 bases at V and 4 bases at J; junction bases unmatched: 3. This CDR3 is built from 15 residues. CDR1 and CDR2 (germline): SEHNR, FQNEAQ (reference sequence). The CDR3 DNA is TGTGCCAGCAGCTCTCAGGGGGCGGGGGCCAACGTCCTGACTTTC. It translates to CASSSQGAGANVLTF. Full variable domain (rest looked up from reference TRBV7-9 and TRBJ2-6): DTGVSQNPRHKITKRGQNVTFRCDPISEHNRLYWYRQTLGQGPEFLTYFQNEAQLEKSRLLSDRFSAERPKGSFSTLEIQRTEQGDSAMYLCASSSQGAGANVLTFGAGSRLTVL.

V and J are TRBV7-6 and TRBJ1-1, with a possible D match to TRBD1 (6 bases). V was pared by 2 bases and J by 7 bases, with 11 bases between. There are 13 residues in the CDR3. The germline V gene has CDR1 SGHVS and CDR2 FNYEAQ. The CDR3 sequence: CASSLTGTSEAFF. The DNA of the CDR3 is TGTGCCAGCAGCTTAACCGGGACAAGTGAAGCTTTCTTT.

The chain employs TRBV19 and TRBJ2-3; a weak D match, TRBD1 (7 bases). Trimming took off 5 bases at V and 1 base at J, with 16 bases between the two ends. Looked up from germline, CDR1 is LNHDA and CDR2 is SQIVND (reference sequence). This CDR3 is built from 16 residues. The CDR3 sequence is CASSFGGTGGTDTQYF. CDR3 nucleotide sequence: TGTGCCAGTAGTTTCGGGGGTACAGGGGGCACAGATACGCAGTATTTT.

The V and J genes are TRBV7-8 and TRBJ2-7, with TRBD1 identical over 8 bases. The ends lost 5 bases at V and 0 bases at J; junction bases unmatched: 3. The CDR3 is 14 residues long. From germline, CDR1 is SGHVS and CDR2 FQNEAQ. CDR3 residues: CASSQGQGSYEQYF. The CDR3, as DNA: TGTGCCAGCAGCCAAGGACAGGGCTCCTACGAGCAGTACTTC.

This sequence joins TRBV24-1 and TRBJ2-3; D is possibly TRBD1 (6 bases). The germline gives CDR1 KGHDR, CDR2 SFDVKD. The CDR3 extends over 11 amino acids. The V and J ends lost 6 bases and 6 bases respectively, with 6 bases between them. The CDR3 sequence: CATSTGDTQYF. The CDR3 DNA reads as TGTGCCACCAGTACAGGGGATACGCAGTATTTT.

The chain recombines TRBV10-1 with TRBJ2-3; 8 nucleotides match TRBD2. V was clipped by 2 bases and J by 2 bases; unmatched bases: 9. This CDR3 region has 17 residues. Germline V gene sequence: CDR1 WNHNN, CDR2 SYGVQD (reference sequence). This chain's CDR3 is CASSEAGTRGNTDTQYF. CDR3 DNA sequence: TGCGCCAGCAGTGAGGCTGGGACTAGGGGCAACACAGATACGCAGTATTTT.

The genes are TRBV7-9 and TRBJ2-1; the D is unclear. Looked up from germline, CDR1 is SEHNR and CDR2 is FQNEAQ (reference sequence). V lost 1 base to trimming and J lost 7 bases, with 8 bases between them. The CDR3 is made up of 13 amino acids. The CDR3 region has the DNA TGTGCCAGCAGCTTAGTAACAGAGAATGAGCAGTTCTTC. It specifies CASSLVTENEQFF.

The chain carries TRBV3-1 (or the pseudogene TRBV3-2) and TRBJ2-1, with 7 bases aligning to TRBD2. V gave up 1 base and J gave up 6 bases; unmatched junction bases: 6. Germline lookup yields CDR1 LGHDT and CDR2 YNNKEL (reference sequence). The length of the CDR3 is 15 residues. The CDR3: CASSQVAGAFNEQFF. As DNA, the CDR3 is TGTGCCAGCAGCCAAGTTGCGGGAGCATTCAATGAGCAGTTCTTC.

As for this clone: This sequence may be a read error, since a much larger clone differs from it by one base. The V gene is TRBV19, the J gene TRBJ2-7; D is uncertain. Germline lookup yields CDR1 LNHDA and CDR2 SQIVND (reference sequence). V was cut by 1 base and J by 3 bases, with 4 bases left in between. This CDR3 is 12 amino acids long. The CDR3 here is CASSIGGYEQYF. DNA of the CDR3: TGTGCCAGTAGTATAGGAGGCTACGAGCAGTACTTC.

The chain couples TRBV29-1 to TRBJ2-1; 12 bases align to TRBD1. Germline trimming cut 1 base from V and 8 bases from J; bases unmatched to any gene: 6. Germline lookup yields CDR1 SQVTM and CDR2 ANQGSEA. This CDR3 is 15 amino acids long. The chain's CDR3 is CSVEVLGQGADEQFF. The CDR3 coding sequence is TGCAGCGTTGAAGTACTGGGACAGGGGGCGGATGAGCAGTTCTTC.

CDR3: CASSLHGSGSYNEQFF. CDR3 in DNA: TGTGCCAGCAGCTTACACGGGAGTGGCTCCTACAATGAGCAGTTCTTC. This rearrangement joins TRBV7-3 to TRBJ2-1; a weak D match, TRBD2 (6 bases). V was clipped by 2 bases and J by 0 bases, with 11 bases between them. This CDR3 is 16 amino acids long. Germline V gives CDR1 SGHTA, CDR2 FQGTGA.

The rearrangement joins TRBV7-2 to TRBJ1-2; 7 bases align to TRBD1. The CDR3 sequence is 14 residues long. V lost 7 bases, J lost 3 bases, and 8 bases stayed unmatched. Germline assignment: CDR1 SGHTA and CDR2 FQGNSA. The DNA of the CDR3 is TGTGCCAGCACCTCTAGAAGGGGGCACTATGGCTACACCTTC. It translates to CASTSRRGHYGYTF.

V gene TRBV5-1 combines with J gene TRBJ1-4; 9 positions match TRBD1. Unmatched junction bases numbered 5, after V lost 2 bases and J lost 0 bases. This CDR3 has 17 amino acids. The germline CDR1 and CDR2 sequences are SGHRS and YFSETQ. The CDR3 protein is CASSFGQGSPTNEKLFF. CDR3 nucleotide sequence: TGCGCCAGCAGCTTTGGACAGGGGTCACCAACTAATGAAAAACTGTTTTTT.

A few counts support this clone. This chain uses TRBV5-8 with TRBJ1-2; D is unresolved. Between the trimmed V and J ends, which lost 2 bases and 2 bases, there was a span of 7 bases. CDR1 SGHTS and CDR2 YDEGEE come from the germline V gene. This CDR3 comprises 13 residues. The DNA for the CDR3 is TGTGCCAGCAGCTTTGAGTCCAACTATGGCTACACCTTC. Translation gives CASSFESNYGYTF.